The rows below give T cell receptor beta chains drawn from one sample of a study of response to subunit inactivated influenza vaccine. One entry per CDR3 protein results from TCRdb running MiXCR on the RT-PCR reads. The sample lists hundreds of thousands of distinct CDR3 sequences, under 20% occurring once. The material sequenced was PBMCs from blood, taken about 5 days after vaccination. The receptor set was obtained from a man in his fifties who received an inactivated influenza vaccine. The CDR3 runs from the conserved cysteine through the conserved F or W. The D gene is left open where the match is weak. A clone size is listed for some rows: how often the clone was seen (once, few, many), or a class if it is expanded.

j_call,d_call,clone_size,v_call,cdr3_nt,cdr3_aa
TRBJ2-1,.,.,TRBV4-3,TGCGCCAGCAGCCAAGGGGATAGCGGCACGTACAATGAGCAGTTCTTC,CASSQGDSGTYNEQFF
TRBJ2-5,.,few,TRBV6-2/TRBV6-3,TGTGCCAGCAGCATCGCTCGAGGCCTGGGGTACTTC,CASSIARGLGYF
TRBJ2-5,TRBD2,.,TRBV20-1,TGCAGTGCTAGAGATTTCGAGACCGGGACTACCAAAGAGACCCAGTACTTC,CSARDFETGTTKETQYF
TRBJ1-5,.,few,TRBV10-3,TGTGCCATCAGTGAGGGCGGGATTCAGCCCCAGCATTTT,CAISEGGIQPQHF
TRBJ2-1,.,.,TRBV5-1,TGCGCCAGCAGCATAGATATCGGGCATGAGCAGTTCTTC,CASSIDIGHEQFF
TRBJ2-1,TRBD2,once,TRBV7-2,TGTGCCAGCAGCTTCCTCCGGGAGGTGGGAAATGAGCAGTTCTTC,CASSFLREVGNEQFF
TRBJ2-7,.,.,TRBV6-5,TGTGCCAGCAGTTTCGACCTTTCAGGGGCCGAGCAGTACTTC,CASSFDLSGAEQYF
TRBJ2-7,TRBD1,.,TRBV10-2,TGCGCCAGCAGCGACGGGACAGGGGATTACGAGCAGTACTTC,CASSDGTGDYEQYF
TRBJ2-3,.,few,TRBV12-3/TRBV12-4,TGTGCCAGCAGCCCAGGGGGACTGGGTTCAGGGACGCAGTATTTT,CASSPGGLGSGTQYF
TRBJ2-3,.,once,TRBV6-1,TGTGCCAGCAAAGAGGAGGTCCCAGATACGCAGTATTTT,CASKEEVPDTQYF
TRBJ2-1,.,.,TRBV3-1,TGTGCCAGCAGCCAAGGATCACGGGGTGGGGATGAGCAGTTCTTC,CASSQGSRGGDEQFF
TRBJ2-1,.,.,TRBV7-2,TGTGCCAGCAGCTTGTTTAGCGGCTACAATGAGCAGTTCTTC,CASSLFSGYNEQFF
TRBJ2-7,.,.,TRBV20-1,TGCAGTGCGCCGCCGAGGAATAGCGGAGGAGGCGAGCAGTACTTC,CSAPPRNSGGGEQYF
TRBJ2-3,TRBD2,.,TRBV11-2,TGTGCCAGCAGCCCCCCACGCGGGGGGCGAGGCACAGATACGCAGTATTTT,CASSPPRGGRGTDTQYF
TRBJ2-5,.,.,TRBV30,TGTGCCTGGAGTGTGGTTAAAGAGACCCAGTACTTC,CAWSVVKETQYF
TRBJ2-3,.,few,TRBV7-2,TGTGCCAGCAGCTTCTATCGGGGTACAGATACGCAGTATTTT,CASSFYRGTDTQYF
TRBJ2-1,.,few,TRBV5-1,TGCGCCAGCAGCTCAAGACGGGACGTGCAGTTCTTC,CASSSRRDVQFF
TRBJ2-3,.,few,TRBV5-1,TGCGCCAGCAGCTTGGAAGCCTCCTACTCAGATACGCAGTATTTT,CASSLEASYSDTQYF
TRBJ2-1,.,many,TRBV12-3/TRBV12-4,TGTGCCAGCAGTTTTTCCGGGGGTTCCTACAATGAGCAGTTCTTC,CASSFSGGSYNEQFF
TRBJ1-1,TRBD1,many,TRBV4-1,TGCGCCAGCAGCCCGATCGGACAGGGAATGAACACTGAAGCTTTCTTT,CASSPIGQGMNTEAFF
TRBJ2-2,.,.,TRBV2,TGTGCCAGCAGTGTGTGGGAGGTTACGAACACCGGGGAGCTGTTTTTT,CASSVWEVTNTGELFF
TRBJ1-5,.,few,TRBV4-1,TGCGCCAGCAGCCAAGAATCGCTCAAGGGGGGCGGCAATCAGCCCCAGCATTTT,CASSQESLKGGGNQPQHF
TRBJ1-4,.,few,TRBV4-3,TGCGCCAGCAGCCAGACACGGACAGAAAAACTGTTTTTT,CASSQTRTEKLFF
TRBJ1-1,.,few,TRBV29-1,TGCAGCGTTGGAGGGCCCGGGATGAACACTGAAGCTTTCTTT,CSVGGPGMNTEAFF